This T cell receptor (beta chain) was recovered during a study of identical twins. All donors were healthy, and all were Caucasian. Germline V gives CDR1 SGHRS, CDR2 YFSETQ. The V and J ends lost 4 bases and 1 base respectively, with 12 bases between them. CDR3 length equals 15 residues. This clonotype came up a few times. TCRdb recomputed calls from the 5' RACE reads with MiXCR, one row per CDR3 protein. The sample carries about 690,000 distinct CDR3 sequences, 5.5% to 7.5% recorded once. The sample taken for sequencing was naive T cells sorted from blood. The receptor comes from a man aged 18 to 29 in good health. The rearrangement uses TRBV5-1 and TRBJ1-5; D gene unclear. CDR3 protein: CASSPLDGSNQPQHF. The CDR3 nucleotides read TGCGCCAGCAGCCCCCTGGACGGAAGCAATCAGCCCCAGCATTTT.